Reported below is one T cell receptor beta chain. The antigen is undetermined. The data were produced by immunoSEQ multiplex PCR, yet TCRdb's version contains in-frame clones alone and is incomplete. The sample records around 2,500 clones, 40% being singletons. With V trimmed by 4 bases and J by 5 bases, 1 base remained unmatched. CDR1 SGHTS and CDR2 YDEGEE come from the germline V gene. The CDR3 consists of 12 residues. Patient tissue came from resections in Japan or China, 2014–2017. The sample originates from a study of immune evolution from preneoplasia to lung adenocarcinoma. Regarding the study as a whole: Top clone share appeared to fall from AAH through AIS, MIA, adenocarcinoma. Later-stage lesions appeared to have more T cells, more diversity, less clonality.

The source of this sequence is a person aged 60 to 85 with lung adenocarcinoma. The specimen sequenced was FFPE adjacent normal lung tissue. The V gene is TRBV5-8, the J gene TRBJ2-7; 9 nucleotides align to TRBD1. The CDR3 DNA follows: TGTGCCAGCAGCCGGACAGGGGACGAGCAGTACTTC. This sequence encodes CASSRTGDEQYF.